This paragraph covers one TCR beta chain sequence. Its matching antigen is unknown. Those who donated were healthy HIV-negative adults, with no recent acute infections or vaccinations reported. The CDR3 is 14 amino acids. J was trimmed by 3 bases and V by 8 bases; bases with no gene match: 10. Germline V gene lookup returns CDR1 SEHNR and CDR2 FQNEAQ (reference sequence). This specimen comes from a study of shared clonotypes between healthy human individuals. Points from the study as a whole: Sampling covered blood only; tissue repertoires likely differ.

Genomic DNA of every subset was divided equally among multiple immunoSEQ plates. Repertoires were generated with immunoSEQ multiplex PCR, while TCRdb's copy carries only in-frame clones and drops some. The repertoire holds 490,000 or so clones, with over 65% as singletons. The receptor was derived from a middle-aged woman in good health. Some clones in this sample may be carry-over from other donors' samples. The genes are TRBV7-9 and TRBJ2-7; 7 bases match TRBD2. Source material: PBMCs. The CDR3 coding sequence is TGTGCCAGCCTCAGAGAGACTAGCAGCTACGAGCAGTACTTC. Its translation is CASLRETSSYEQYF.